Listed below are T cell receptor beta chains from one sample, sequenced in a study of tumor and adjacent non-tumor tissue in lung cancer. Each CDR3 protein is one row after TCRdb ran MiXCR on the multiplex PCR reads. The sample shows over 40,000 distinct CDR3 sequences, roughly 69% of them seen only once. Sample: distant non-tumor lung tissue. These receptors were taken from a woman aged 55 to 70 with non-small cell lung cancer. The CDR3 runs from the conserved cysteine through the conserved F or W. D genes are given only for firm matches. The size entry is marked missing in some rows and otherwise reads once, few, many or a size class.

TRBJ1-1,.,TRBV11-2,.,CASRYGIGGYTEAFF,TGTGCCAGCAGGTATGGGATAGGAGGATACACTGAAGCTTTCTTT
TRBJ2-1,.,TRBV29-1,.,CAVGHRAGEQFF,TGCGCCGTTGGTCACAGGGCGGGTGAGCAGTTCTTC
TRBJ2-7,TRBD1,TRBV6-5,few,CASSRDSRGSSYEQYF,TGTGCCAGCAGCCGGGACAGCAGAGGAAGCTCCTACGAGCAGTACTTC
TRBJ1-2,TRBD1,TRBV20-1,.,CSAHTGTGGKGYTF,TGCAGTGCTCATACCGGGACAGGGGGAAAAGGCTACACCTTC
TRBJ2-7,TRBD2,TRBV20-1,.,CIARDGEASGFSYEQYF,TGTATTGCTAGAGATGGCGAGGCTAGCGGGTTCTCCTACGAGCAGTACTTC
TRBJ2-5,.,TRBV20-1,many,CSAISGETQYF,TGCAGTGCTATTAGCGGCGAGACCCAGTACTTC
TRBJ1-2,.,TRBV5-4,.,CASSLTMGDYGYTF,TGTGCCAGCAGCTTGACCATGGGGGACTATGGTTACACCTTC
TRBJ2-1,.,TRBV6-5,.,CASRDPGKGEYEQFF,TGTGCCAGCAGAGACCCGGGAAAAGGGGAGTATGAGCAGTTCTTC
TRBJ2-2,TRBD2,TRBV6-2/TRBV6-3,many,CASSYSRTSGALVGELFF,TGTGCCAGCAGTTACTCGAGGACTAGCGGGGCATTAGTCGGGGAGCTGTTTTTT
TRBJ1-1,.,TRBV4-2,many,CASTGGAGAFF,TGTGCCAGCACGGGGGGGGCTGGAGCTTTCTTT
TRBJ2-7,.,TRBV28,once,CACSFGLGHRPEQCF,TGTGCCTGCAGTTTCGGACTCGGACACCGCCCCGAGCAGTGCTTC
TRBJ2-5,TRBD2,TRBV5-4,many,CASSFGGGETQYF,TGTGCCAGCAGCTTCGGGGGGGGAGAGACCCAGTACTTC
TRBJ2-3,.,TRBV30,.,CAWSVRTTGDTQNF,TGTGCCTGGAGTGTAAGAACAACCGGAGATACGCAGAATTTT
TRBJ2-5,.,TRBV29-1,.,CSVLRGVTETQNF,TGCAGCGTTCTGAGGGGAGTCACAGAGACCCAGAACTTC
TRBJ1-1,.,TRBV29-1,.,CIVLEGGSNTEAFF,TGCATCGTTCTGGAGGGGGGGTCAAACACTGAAGCTTTCTTT
TRBJ2-7,.,TRBV6-1,.,CASSNSQGIAYEHYF,TGTGCCAGCAGCAACTCACAGGGTATCGCCTACGAGCACTACTTC
TRBJ2-7,.,TRBV6-6,.,CASSYSYIEQYF,TGTGCCAGCAGTTACTCCTATATTGAGCAGTACTTC
TRBJ2-1,TRBD2,TRBV4-2,once,CASSPSQRDPINEQFF,TGTGCCAGCAGCCCCTCACAGCGGGATCCTATCAATGAGCAGTTCTTC
TRBJ1-5,.,TRBV7-9,.,CVSSTQGGSQPQHF,TGTGTCAGCAGTACACAGGGCGGCAGTCAGCCCCAGCATTTT
TRBJ2-2,.,TRBV11-3,.,CASSSTGVGSTGELFF,TGTGCCAGCAGCTCAACTGGGGTAGGCTCGACCGGGGAGCTGTTCTTT
TRBJ1-1,.,TRBV20-1,many,CSASNLRKNTEAFF,TGCAGTGCTAGTAATCTGCGAAAGAACACTGAAGCTTTCTTT
TRBJ2-3,TRBD1,TRBV29-1,.,CRVGQETDTLYF,TGCAGAGTTGGACAGGAAACAGATACGCTGTATTTT
TRBJ2-7,.,TRBV4-3,.,CASNQDNGQRAYEQYF,TGCGCCAGCAACCAAGATAACGGACAGAGGGCCTACGAGCAGTATTTC
TRBJ1-6,.,TRBV6-2/TRBV6-3,many,CASGAGSGNSPLHF,TGTGCCAGTGGGGCTGGGAGCGGCAATTCACCCCTCCACTTT
TRBJ2-3,.,TRBV10-1,.,CASSEEELAADTEYF,TGCGCCAGCAGTGAAGAGGAACTAGCCGCGGATACAGAGTATTTT
TRBJ1-2,.,TRBV11-2,.,CDISFMTGRLNYGYTF,TGTGATATCAGCTTCATGACAGGACGGCTCAACTATGGCTACACCTTC
TRBJ2-7,TRBD2,TRBV12-3/TRBV12-4,.,CASSSLAGPPYERYF,TGTGCCAGCAGTTCACTAGCGGGGCCTCCCTACGAGCGGTACTTC
TRBJ2-7,.,TRBV12-3/TRBV12-4,.,CANSIQGTWRIEQYF,TGTGCCAACAGTATACAGGGGACTTGGAGAATCGAGCAGTACTTC
TRBJ1-2,.,TRBV5-4,many,CASSLAMGDYGYTF,TGTGCCAGCAGCTTGGCCATGGGGGACTATGGCTACACCTTC
TRBJ1-4,.,TRBV28,many,CASTVSAANEKLFF,TGTGCCAGCACCGTCAGCGCGGCTAATGAAAAACTGTTTTTT
TRBJ2-7,TRBD1,TRBV4-3,.,CTSSQEMAGGYEQYF,TGCACCAGCAGCCAAGAAATGGCAGGGGGCTACGAGCAGTACTTC
TRBJ2-2,.,TRBV6-4,medium-sized,CASSPQLENTGELFF,TGTGCCAGCAGTCCCCAGCTAGAGAACACCGGGGAGCTGTTTTTT
TRBJ2-7,TRBD1,TRBV6-2/TRBV6-3,.,CAISVDRGGEQYF,TGTGCCATTAGTGTGGACAGGGGTGGCGAGCAGTACTTC
TRBJ2-3,.,TRBV5-4,.,CASSLGLRACSTDTQYF,TGTGCCAGCAGCTTGGGTTTACGGGCCTGTAGCACAGATACGCAGTATTTT
TRBJ2-5,.,TRBV5-1,few,CASSLMGHAQETQYF,TGCGCCAGCAGCTTGATGGGACATGCGCAAGAGACCCAGTACTTC
TRBJ2-1,TRBD2,TRBV11-3,.,CASSLCLAGGNYHSEQFF,TGTGCCAGTAGCTTATGCCTAGCGGGGGGGAACTATCATAGTGAGCAGTTCTTT
TRBJ2-5,.,TRBV6-1,.,CDSSGGGTGVTQYF,TGTGACAGCAGTGGGGGCGGAACCGGGGTGACCCAGTACTTC
TRBJ1-6,.,TRBV4-1,.,CASGQPGLPLHF,TGCGCCAGCGGCCAACCCGGCTTGCCCCTCCACTTT
TRBJ2-6,TRBD1,TRBV29-1,once,CSVEVWTGIANSGANVLTF,TGCAGCGTTGAAGTTTGGACAGGGATAGCTAACTCCGGGGCCAACGTCCTGACTTTC